These 23 T cell receptor beta chains originate from one sample sequenced in a study of molecular identifiers for immune sequencing clone quantification. TCRdb fed the PCR reads into MiXCR, producing one record per CDR3 protein. The top ten clones hold roughly 0.83% of a sample with approximately 670,000 distinct CDR3 sequences, nearly 20% of them seen once. The sequenced material came from naive CD8+ T cells from blood, with Jurkat cell RNA spiked in. Subset reported: FACS-sorted CD8+CD4-CCR7+CD45RA+ naive T cells. These receptors were taken from a human donor in good health. Some libraries in this study had Jurkat cell RNA spiked in.

This clonotype was counted ten times or more. V is TRBV30 and J is TRBJ2-2, with TRBD1 identical over 7 bases. The CDR3 length is 16 residues. J lost 4 bases, V lost 7 bases, and 15 bases had no gene match. Germline V gene data show CDR1 as GTSNPN and CDR2 as SVGIG (reference sequence). CDR3 in DNA: TGTGCCTTGCTGAACGACAGGGTATATAGCACCGGGGAGCTGTTTTTT. Translating gives CALLNDRVYSTGELFF. The full variable domain, completed using reference TRBV30 and TRBJ2-2, is SQTIHQWPATLVQPVGSPLSLECTVEGTSNPNLYWYRQAAGRGLQLLFYSVGIGQISSEVPQNLSASRPQDRQFILSSKKLLLSDSGFYLCALLNDRVYSTGELFFGEGSRLTVL.

Turning to this clonotype: This may stem from a read error, because a much larger clone lies one nucleotide away. The J gene is TRBJ2-3, the V gene TRBV4-1, with unresolved D. The germline V gene encodes CDR1 MGHRA and CDR2 YSYEKL. The CDR3 is 15 amino acids. The CDR3 here is CTSSRSPSGTDTQYF. CDR3 nucleotides: TGCACCAGCAGCCGGTCCCCTTCCGGCACAGATACGCAGTATTTT.

This clonotype has ten or more counts. V is TRBV5-1 and J is TRBJ1-5; a possible D gene is TRBD1 (5 bases). V was clipped by 0 bases and J by 0 bases, with 7 bases between them. CDR1 is SGHRS, CDR2 YFSETQ, per germline. The CDR3 is 15 residues long. The CDR3 DNA follows: TGCGCCAGCAGCTTGGCCGGGGCTAGCAATCAGCCCCAGCATTTT. Its protein is CASSLAGASNQPQHF.

To note about this clonotype: A read error is likely, as this CDR3 ends without the conserved phenylalanine or tryptophan. The rearrangement joins TRBV6-2 or TRBV6-3 to TRBJ1-6; 7 bases match TRBD1. Looked up from germline, CDR1 is MNHEY and CDR2 is SVGEGT. The CDR3 has 17 amino acids. Unmatched junction bases numbered 6, after V lost 2 bases and J lost 2 bases. The CDR3: CASSYDRDSTYNSPLHL. Here the CDR3 DNA reads TGTGCCAGCAGTTACGACCGGGACAGCACCTATAATTCACCCCTCCACCTT.

This clonotype was seen many times. The chain couples TRBV6-2 or TRBV6-3 to TRBJ1-4; D is undetermined. The CDR3 has 15 amino acids. Germline CDR1 is MNHEY and CDR2 is SVGEGT. Trimming took off 4 bases at V and 5 bases at J, with 14 bases between the two ends. The DNA for the CDR3 is TGTGCCAGCAGTTCCCCAGGAGGAGTCAATGAAAAACTGTTTTTT. It encodes CASSSPGGVNEKLFF.

The table lists this clonotype with many counts. This chain connects TRBV3-1 to TRBJ1-1; tentatively, D is TRBD1 (6 bases). CDR1 and CDR2 (germline): LGHDT, YNNKEL (reference sequence). This CDR3 is 15 amino acids long. Deletions cut 4 bases from V and 1 base from J, with 13 bases between. The CDR3, as DNA: TGTGCCAGCAGCCCCAACAGGGTGAGGAACACTGAAGCTTTCTTT. This codes for CASSPNRVRNTEAFF. The whole variable domain, remainder taken from reference TRBV3-1 and TRBJ1-1, is DTAVSQTPKYLVTQMGNDKSIKCEQNLGHDTMYWYKQDSKKFLKIMFSYNNKELIINETVPNRFSPKSPDKAHLNLHINSLELGDSAVYFCASSPNRVRNTEAFFGQGTRLTVV.

As regards this clonotype: This may come from a read error, since a much larger clone is one base off. The conserved closing phenylalanine or tryptophan is absent in this CDR3, likely reflecting a read error. This chain joins TRBV4-1 and TRBJ1-5; 11 nucleotides match TRBD1. This CDR3 has 15 amino acids. V gave up 3 bases and J gave up 7 bases; unmatched junction bases: 5. Germline-derived CDR1 and CDR2 are MGHRA and YSYEKL. The CDR3 sequence is CASSQDRGQHQPQHL. In DNA, the CDR3 is TGCGCCAGCAGCCAGGACAGGGGGCAACACCAGCCCCAGCATCTT.

This clonotype was counted once. The genes are TRBV20-1 and TRBJ2-1; 13 bases fit TRBD2. CDR1 DFQATT and CDR2 SNEGSKA come from the germline V gene (reference sequence). V shed 5 bases and J 6 bases; nucleotides not matched to a gene: 7. The CDR3 extends over 15 amino acids. The CDR3 protein is CSADRLAGGGNEQFF. The CDR3 nucleotides read TGCAGTGCTGACAGACTAGCGGGAGGAGGCAATGAGCAGTTCTTC.

This clonotype was detected ten times or more. The chain links TRBV29-1 to TRBJ2-7, with TRBD2 matching 8 bases. The CDR3 is 16 residues long. Germline V gene sequence: CDR1 SQVTM, CDR2 ANQGSEA. The V segment lost 3 bases and the J segment 4 bases; nucleotides outside the gene matches: 14. CDR3 DNA sequence: TGCAGCGTTGAGAGGGCTAGCGGGCATCAACGGTACGAGCAGTACTTC. It translates to CSVERASGHQRYEQYF.

Remarks on this clonotype: This may stem from a read error, because a much larger clone lies one nucleotide away. The rearrangement joins TRBV7-9 to TRBJ2-5; the D is unclear. The CDR3 has 17 amino acids. Germline-derived CDR1 and CDR2 are SEHNR and FQNEAQ (reference sequence). DNA for the CDR3: TGTGCCAGCAGCTCCGGACCCTATAGCTTGGATCAAGAGACCCAGTGCTTC. As protein: CASSSGPYSLDQETQCF. The whole variable domain, remainder taken from reference TRBV7-9 and TRBJ2-5, is DTGVSQNPRHKITKRGQNVTFRCDPISEHNRLYWYRQTLGQGPEFLTYFQNEAQLEKSRLLSDRFSAERPKGSFSTLEIQRTEQGDSAMYLCASSSGPYSLDQETQCFGPGTRLLVL.

The table lists this clonotype with many counts. The rearrangement joins TRBV10-2 to TRBJ2-5, with 7 bases fitting TRBD1. This CDR3 spans 15 amino acids. Germline V gives CDR1 WSHSY, CDR2 SAAADI. V lost 3 bases and J lost 1; bases outside the gene matches: 5. CDR3 amino acids: CASSDRGRGQETQYF. The CDR3 nucleotides read TGCGCCAGCAGTGACAGGGGGAGAGGCCAAGAGACCCAGTACTTC.

This chain uses TRBV11-2 with TRBJ2-1; 8 positions match TRBD2. Germline CDR1 SGHAT, CDR2 FQNNGV. The CDR3 consists of 19 residues. The J segment lost 4 bases and the V segment lost 1 base, leaving 15 bases of the junction unmatched. CDR3 sequence: CASSLGQLKAGGSYNEQFF. The CDR3 region has the DNA TGTGCCAGCAGCTTAGGACAGTTAAAGGCGGGGGGCTCTTACAATGAGCAGTTCTTC.

This clonotype was counted at least ten times. The V call is TRBV7-6, the J call TRBJ2-3; 7 bases are a match to TRBD2. V shed 6 bases, J shed 2 bases, and the junction held 11 bases outside the gene matches. The CDR3 is 16 amino acids. From germline, CDR1 is SGHVS and CDR2 FNYEAQ. CDR3 amino acids: CASSLAATRATDTQYF. CDR3 in DNA: TGTGCCAGCAGTCTAGCGGCTACCAGAGCCACAGATACGCAGTATTTT.

Only one count was recorded for this clonotype. A much larger clonotype is one base distant, so this may be a read error. This sequence joins TRBV4-2 and TRBJ2-7, with 11 positions matching TRBD2. CDR3 length equals 17 residues. Germline CDR1 and CDR2: LGHNA and YNFKEQ. The CDR3: CASSQGTSGSVAYEQCF. CDR3 DNA sequence: TGTGCCAGCAGCCAGGGGACTAGCGGATCCGTAGCCTACGAGCAGTGCTTC.

The chain links TRBV5-6 to TRBJ2-1; the D call may be TRBD1 or TRBD2 (5 bases each). Trimming pared 0 bases from V and 7 bases from J, leaving 8 bases between. Germline loops: CDR1 SGHDT, CDR2 YYEEEE. The CDR3 totals 13 residues. The CDR3 DNA sequence: TGTGCCAGCAGCTTGGAGGGGAGTAATGAGCAGTTCTTC. Its translation is CASSLEGSNEQFF.

In its sample, this clonotype was seen a few times. The chain carries TRBV4-1 and TRBJ2-2; 7 positions agree with TRBD1. The V and J ends lost 0 bases and 0 bases, in that order; junction bases with no gene match: 1. Per the germline V gene, CDR1 is MGHRA and CDR2 is YSYEKL. The CDR3 extends over 16 amino acids. CDR3 coding DNA: TGCGCCAGCAGCCAAGAACAGGGGACGAACACCGGGGAGCTGTTTTTT. Protein sequence: CASSQEQGTNTGELFF.

Of note for this clonotype: A much larger clone sits a single nucleotide away, making a read error possible. The V gene is TRBV12-3 or TRBV12-4, the J gene TRBJ1-5, with unresolved D. The CDR3 is made up of 15 amino acids. This CDR3 is CASSPWGYSNQPRHF. As DNA, the CDR3 is TGTGCCAGCAGCCCTTGGGGATATAGCAATCAGCCCCGGCATTTT.

This clonotype was observed many times. The chain has TRBV5-1 and TRBJ2-5; TRBD2 matches at 11 bases. Germline V lookup: CDR1 SGHRS, CDR2 YFSETQ. V trimming: 0 bases; J trimming: 1 base; junction bases outside the gene matches: 5. CDR3 length: 17 residues. This CDR3 is CASSLGLAGTIQETQYF. For the CDR3, the DNA is TGCGCCAGCAGCTTGGGACTAGCGGGAACTATCCAAGAGACCCAGTACTTC.

This clonotype was seen at least ten times. At one of its ends the junction is not consistent with the germline gene, which may arise from a read error. This rearrangement joins TRBV14 to TRBJ2-3; 11 bases fit TRBD2. Germline V gives CDR1 SGHDN, CDR2 FVKESK. The CDR3 has 18 amino acids. This CDR3 reads CASNQGRTSGSTADTQYF. The CDR3 nucleotides are TGTGCCAGCAACCAAGGTCGAACTAGCGGGAGTACGGCAGATACGCAGTATTTT. The full variable domain, its missing parts supplied by reference TRBV14 and TRBJ2-3, is EAGVTQFPSHSVIEKGQTVTLRCDPISGHDNLYWYRRVMGKEIKFLLHFVKESKQDESGMPNNRFLAERTGGTYSTLKVQPAELEDSGVYFCASNQGRTSGSTADTQYFGPGTRLTVL.

The sample holds many counts of this clonotype. This rearrangement joins TRBV4-1 to TRBJ2-7, with 7 bases that match TRBD1. The V and J ends lost 1 base and 0 bases, in that order; junction bases with no gene match: 12. The CDR3 runs 18 residues. CDR1 and CDR2 (germline): MGHRA, YSYEKL. CDR3 sequence reads: CASSQAIGTAGFSYEQYF. CDR3 nucleotides: TGCGCCAGCAGCCAAGCGATTGGGACAGCAGGCTTCTCCTACGAGCAGTACTTC.

The sample holds a few counts of this clonotype. The chain has TRBV30 and TRBJ2-7; 11 bases match TRBD1. Germline V gene sequence: CDR1 GTSNPN, CDR2 SVGIG (reference sequence). V lost 2 bases and J lost 2; bases outside the gene matches: 2. The CDR3 covers 14 residues. The CDR3 here is CAWSWGQGAYEQYF. The CDR3, as DNA: TGTGCCTGGAGTTGGGGACAGGGGGCCTACGAGCAGTACTTC.

V usage is TRBV4-2 and J usage is TRBJ1-2, with a weak D call TRBD1 (6 bases). Looked up from germline, CDR1 is LGHNA and CDR2 is YNFKEQ. Trimming shortened V by 0 bases and J by 2 bases, and 13 bases separated the two germline ends. This CDR3 has 16 amino acids. CDR3 bases: TGTGCCAGCAGCCAAGAAGGGGGGTCGGTAAACTATGGCTACACCTTC. Translated: CASSQEGGSVNYGYTF.

This clonotype appeared a few times. The V gene is TRBV27, the J gene TRBJ2-3, with D uncertain. The germline CDR1 and CDR2 sequences are MNHEY and SMNVEV (reference sequence). Trimming removed 6 bases from V and 4 bases from J, with 14 bases in between. This CDR3 has 14 amino acids. The CDR3 coding sequence is TGTGCCAGCAGAACTCCCGCCTTCTCAGATACGCAGTATTTT. Encoded protein: CASRTPAFSDTQYF.